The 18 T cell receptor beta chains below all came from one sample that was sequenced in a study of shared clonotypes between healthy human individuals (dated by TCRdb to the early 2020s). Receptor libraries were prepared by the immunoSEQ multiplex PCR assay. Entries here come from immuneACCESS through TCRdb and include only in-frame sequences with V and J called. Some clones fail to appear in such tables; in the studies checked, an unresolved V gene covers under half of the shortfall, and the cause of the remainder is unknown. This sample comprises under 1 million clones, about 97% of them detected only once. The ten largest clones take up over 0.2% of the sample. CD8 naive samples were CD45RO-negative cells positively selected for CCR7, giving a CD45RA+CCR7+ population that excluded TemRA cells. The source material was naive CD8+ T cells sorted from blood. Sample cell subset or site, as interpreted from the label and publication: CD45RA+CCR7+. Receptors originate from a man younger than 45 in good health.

This chain's CDR3 is CASSWSGLSNQPQHF. CDR3 coding DNA: TGTGCCAGTAGTTGGTCAGGGCTTAGCAATCAGCCCCAGCATTTT. The chain couples TRBV19 to TRBJ1-5; D perhaps matches TRBD1 (5 bases). CDR1 is LNHDA, CDR2 SQIVND, per germline (reference sequence). V dropped 5 bases and J dropped 0 bases, with 11 bases sitting between them. The CDR3 runs to 15 residues.

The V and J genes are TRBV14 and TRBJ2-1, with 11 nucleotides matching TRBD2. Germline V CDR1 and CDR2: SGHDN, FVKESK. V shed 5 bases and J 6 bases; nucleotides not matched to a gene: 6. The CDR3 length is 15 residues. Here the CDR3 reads CASSKLAGVGNEQFF. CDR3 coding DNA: TGTGCCAGCAGCAAACTAGCGGGAGTGGGCAATGAGCAGTTCTTC.

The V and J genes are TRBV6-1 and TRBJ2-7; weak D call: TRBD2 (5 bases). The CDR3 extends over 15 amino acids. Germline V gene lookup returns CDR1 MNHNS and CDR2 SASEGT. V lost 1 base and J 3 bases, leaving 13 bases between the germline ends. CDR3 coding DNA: TGTGCCAGCAGTGAAGTCGGAGGCGAGGGCTACGAGCAGTACTTC. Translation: CASSEVGGEGYEQYF.

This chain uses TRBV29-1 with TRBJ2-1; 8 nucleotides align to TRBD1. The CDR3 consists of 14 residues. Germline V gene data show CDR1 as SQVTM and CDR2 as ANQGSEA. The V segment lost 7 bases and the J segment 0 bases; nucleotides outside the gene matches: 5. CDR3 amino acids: CSGGQVLSYNEQFF. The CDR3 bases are TGCAGCGGGGGACAGGTTCTCTCCTACAATGAGCAGTTCTTC.

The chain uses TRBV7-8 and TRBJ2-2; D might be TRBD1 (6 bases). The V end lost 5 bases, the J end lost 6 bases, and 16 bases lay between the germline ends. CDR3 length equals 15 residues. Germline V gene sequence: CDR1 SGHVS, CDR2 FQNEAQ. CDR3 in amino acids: CASSPGQPWPGELFF. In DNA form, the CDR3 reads TGTGCCAGCAGCCCCGGACAGCCTTGGCCCGGGGAGCTGTTTTTT.

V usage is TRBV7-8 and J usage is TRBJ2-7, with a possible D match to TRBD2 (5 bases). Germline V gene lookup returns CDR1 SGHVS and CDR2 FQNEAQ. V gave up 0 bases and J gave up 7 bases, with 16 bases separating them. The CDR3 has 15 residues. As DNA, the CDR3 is TGTGCCAGCAGCTTAGCGGGAGTATTACTTCGAGAGCAGTACTTC. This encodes CASSLAGVLLREQYF.

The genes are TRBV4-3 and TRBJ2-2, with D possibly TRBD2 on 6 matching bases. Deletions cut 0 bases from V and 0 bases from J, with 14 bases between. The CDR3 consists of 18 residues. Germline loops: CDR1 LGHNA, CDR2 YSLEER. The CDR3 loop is CASSQDWAGTSNTGELFF. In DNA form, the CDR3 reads TGCGCCAGCAGCCAAGATTGGGCGGGAACCTCGAACACCGGGGAGCTGTTTTTT.

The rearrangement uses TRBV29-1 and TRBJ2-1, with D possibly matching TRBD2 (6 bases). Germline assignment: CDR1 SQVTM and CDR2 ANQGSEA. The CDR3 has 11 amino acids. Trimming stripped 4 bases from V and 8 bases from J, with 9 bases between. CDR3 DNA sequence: TGCAGCGTTGTAGGGGAGGATGAGCAGTTCTTC. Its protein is CSVVGEDEQFF.

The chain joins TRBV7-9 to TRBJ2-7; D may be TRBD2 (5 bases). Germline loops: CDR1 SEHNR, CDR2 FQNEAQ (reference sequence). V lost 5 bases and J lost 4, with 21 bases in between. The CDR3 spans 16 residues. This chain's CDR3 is CASSPSRASFIYEQYF. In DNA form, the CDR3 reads TGTGCCAGCAGCCCCTCGAGGGCTAGCTTTATTTACGAGCAGTACTTC.

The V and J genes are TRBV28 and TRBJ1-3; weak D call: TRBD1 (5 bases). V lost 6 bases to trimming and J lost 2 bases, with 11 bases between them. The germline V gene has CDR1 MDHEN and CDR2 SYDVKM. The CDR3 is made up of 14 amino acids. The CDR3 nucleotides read TGTGCCAGCAGGCCAAGGGGAGCTGGAAACACCATATATTTT. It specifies CASRPRGAGNTIYF.

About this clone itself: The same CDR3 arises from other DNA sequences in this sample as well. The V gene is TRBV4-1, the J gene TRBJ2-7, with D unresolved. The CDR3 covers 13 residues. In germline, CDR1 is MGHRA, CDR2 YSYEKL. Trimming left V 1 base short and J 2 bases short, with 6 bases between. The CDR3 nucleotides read TGCGCCAGCAGCCAAGTTGGTACCTACGAGCAGTACTTC. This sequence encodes CASSQVGTYEQYF.

Here the CDR3 DNA reads TGTGCCAGCAGTGAAGTGTATGGGGAGTTTCCATCGCAGTATTTT. Amino acids: CASSEVYGEFPSQYF. The V call is TRBV6-1, the J call TRBJ2-3, with a tentative D call TRBD2 (5 bases). The CDR3 consists of 15 residues. Germline loops: CDR1 MNHNS, CDR2 SASEGT. Trimming cost V 1 base and J 10 bases, with 18 bases left between them.

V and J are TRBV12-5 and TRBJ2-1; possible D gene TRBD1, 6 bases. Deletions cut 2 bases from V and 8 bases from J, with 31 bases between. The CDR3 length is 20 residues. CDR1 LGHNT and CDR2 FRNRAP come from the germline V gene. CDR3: CASGLPDSFLPPQDSYEQFF. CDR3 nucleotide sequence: TGTGCTAGTGGTTTGCCGGACTCGTTTCTACCCCCACAGGACAGCTATGAGCAGTTCTTC. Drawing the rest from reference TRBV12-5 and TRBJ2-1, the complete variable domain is DARVTQTPRHKVTEMGQEVTMRCQPILGHNTVFWYRQTMMQGLELLAYFRNRAPLDDSGMPKDRFSAEMPDATLATLKIQPSEPRDSAVYFCASGLPDSFLPPQDSYEQFFGPGTRLTVL.

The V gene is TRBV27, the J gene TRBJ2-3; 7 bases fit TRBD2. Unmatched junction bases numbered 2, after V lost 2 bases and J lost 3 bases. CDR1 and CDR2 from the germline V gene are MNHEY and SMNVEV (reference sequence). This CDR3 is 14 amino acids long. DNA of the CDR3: TGTGCCAGCAGTTTAAGCGGGGAGACAGATACGCAGTATTTT. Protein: CASSLSGETDTQYF.

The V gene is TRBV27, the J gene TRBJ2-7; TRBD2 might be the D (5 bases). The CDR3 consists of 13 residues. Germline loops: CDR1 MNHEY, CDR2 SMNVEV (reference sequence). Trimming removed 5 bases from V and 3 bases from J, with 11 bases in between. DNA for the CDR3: TGTGCCAGCAGTCCGGGATATTTCTACGAGCAGTACTTC. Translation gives CASSPGYFYEQYF.

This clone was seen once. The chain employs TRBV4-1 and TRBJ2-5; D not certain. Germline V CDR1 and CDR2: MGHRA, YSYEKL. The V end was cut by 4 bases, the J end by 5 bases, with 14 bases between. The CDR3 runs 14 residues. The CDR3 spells CASSLGMGSETQYF. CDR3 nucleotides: TGCGCCAGCAGCCTTGGTATGGGCAGTGAGACCCAGTACTTC.

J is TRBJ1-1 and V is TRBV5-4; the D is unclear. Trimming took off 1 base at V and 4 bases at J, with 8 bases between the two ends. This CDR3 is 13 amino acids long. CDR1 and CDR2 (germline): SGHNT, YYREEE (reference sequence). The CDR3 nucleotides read TGTGCCAGCAGCTTGCACTCTTTCACTGAAGCTTTCTTT. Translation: CASSLHSFTEAFF.

In DNA form, the CDR3 reads TGTGCCAGCAGCTCAACTTGGGGTACTAATGAAAAACTGTTTTTT. It translates to CASSSTWGTNEKLFF. The rearrangement uses TRBV7-9 and TRBJ1-4, with unresolved D. Trimming removed 4 bases at V and 2 bases at J, with 11 bases between. The CDR3 consists of 15 residues. Per the germline V gene, CDR1 is SEHNR and CDR2 is FQNEAQ (reference sequence).